What follows are 7 T cell receptor beta chains derived from one specimen sequenced in a study of CD8+ T cells in alopecia areata. RNA was extracted and reverse transcribed into cDNA as the sequencing template. The table came from immunoSEQ multiplex PCR; TCRdb's copy has only in-frame clones and leaves some out. The data hold around 210,000 clones, with 56% observed a single time. The source material was CD8+ T cells sorted from blood. Receptors originate from a human donor in good health.

This clone appeared a few times. The chain carries TRBV10-3 and TRBJ2-1; D is unresolved. The V and J ends lost 0 bases and 2 bases respectively, with 11 bases between them. Germline CDR1 ENHRY, CDR2 SYGVKD. The CDR3 sequence is 16 residues long. This CDR3 reads CAISESGGPTYNEQFF. CDR3 coding DNA: TGTGCCATCAGTGAGTCGGGCGGCCCGACCTACAATGAGCAGTTCTTC.

This chain connects TRBV10-2 to TRBJ2-7; tentatively, D is TRBD1 or TRBD2 (5 bases each). The CDR3 extends over 13 amino acids. Deletions cut 7 bases from V and 5 bases from J, with 15 bases between. Germline assignment: CDR1 WSHSY and CDR2 SAAADI. The CDR3 is CASMRGPRNEQYF. CDR3 in DNA: TGCGCCAGCATGAGGGGCCCTCGGAACGAGCAGTACTTC.

The chain carries TRBV27 and TRBJ2-3; TRBD2 matches at 13 bases. The CDR3 is 17 residues long. Germline trimming cut 5 bases from V and 0 bases from J; bases unmatched to any gene: 5. CDR1 and CDR2 (germline): MNHEY, SMNVEV (reference sequence). CDR3 sequence (DNA): TGTGCCAGCAGTCCCGGACTAGCGGGGGCGAGCACAGATACGCAGTATTTT. Its translation is CASSPGLAGASTDTQYF.

This clone is a singleton in its sample. The chain links TRBV13 to TRBJ2-3; possibly TRBD2 for D (5 bases). Germline values: CDR1 PRHDT, CDR2 FYEKMQ (reference sequence). Trimming took off 3 bases at V and 5 bases at J, with 6 bases between the two ends. This CDR3 has 12 residues. For the CDR3, the DNA is TGTGCCAGCAGCTTCGGACTAGATACGCAGTATTTT. It is translated as CASSFGLDTQYF.

This clone appeared a few times. The gene calls are TRBV29-1 and TRBJ2-7; D may be TRBD1 (5 bases). V lost 6 bases and J lost 0, with 15 bases in between. The length of the CDR3 is 14 residues. CDR1 SQVTM and CDR2 ANQGSEA come from the germline V gene. In DNA, the CDR3 is TGCAGCGTCGTGGGGCAGGAAAACTCCTACGAGCAGTACTTC. Its protein product is CSVVGQENSYEQYF.

The V and J genes are TRBV14 and TRBJ1-1, with D possibly matching TRBD1 (6 bases). The CDR3 has 15 residues. The V gene lost 4 bases and the J gene lost 7 bases, with 19 bases spanning the gap. Germline CDR1 and CDR2: SGHDN and FVKESK. The CDR3 DNA follows: TGTGCCAGCAGCCCAATCAACAGGGATTTGGGTGAAGCTTTCTTT. It translates to CASSPINRDLGEAFF.

The chain links TRBV30 to TRBJ1-1, with unresolved D. Per the germline V gene, CDR1 is GTSNPN and CDR2 is SVGIG (reference sequence). This CDR3 has 12 amino acids. V was shortened by 5 bases and J by 12 bases, with 19 bases between the two germline ends. CDR3 DNA: TGTGCCTGGTCGATGCCGGGAGAGTGGTCTTTCTTT. Translated: CAWSMPGEWSFF.